This is a list of T cell receptor beta chains from one sample in a study of T-cell reconstitution after alpha-beta-depleted transplantation in children. TCRdb reanalysed the PCR reads using MiXCR and keeps one entry per CDR3 protein. The repertoire holds roughly 220,000 distinct CDR3 sequences, with approximately 8.4% as singletons. The starting material was PBMCs, mostly from graft donor cells, obtained 360 days after TCRalphabeta/CD19-depleted stem cell transplant. These receptor sequences come from a male patient aged 2 to 10 who had a stem cell transplant for acute myeloid leukemia, so the T cells may come from the graft donor. CDR3s include the opening cysteine and the closing phenylalanine or tryptophan. The D gene is left open where the match is weak. Expanded clones are given a class, and other clones once, few, many or no size at all.

CDR3nt	CDR3aa	v_gene	j_gene	abundance	d_gene
TGCGCCAGCAGCTTACACCCGGGACTAGCGGGAGACGGTGAGACCCAGTACTTC	CASSLHPGLAGDGETQYF	TRBV5-1	TRBJ2-5	NA	TRBD2
TGCGCCAGCAGCTTGAGGGGTAGCGGGGTCGGAGAGACCCAGTACTTC	CASSLRGSGVGETQYF	TRBV5-1	TRBJ2-5	NA	TRBD2
TGCAGTGCAGGGCGAGGGGACCACGCTCTATACGAGCAGTACTTC	CSAGRGDHALYEQYF	TRBV20-1	TRBJ2-7	NA	NA
TGTGCCAGCAGCGACTACGAGCAGTACTTC	CASSDYEQYF	TRBV11-2	TRBJ2-7	NA	NA
TGTGCCAGCAGTTATGTCCCCATCACTGAAGCTTTCTTT	CASSYVPITEAFF	TRBV6-6	TRBJ1-1	NA	NA
TGTGCCAGCAGCTTCGGACAGCCTTATAATTCACCCCTCCACTTT	CASSFGQPYNSPLHF	TRBV7-2	TRBJ1-6	NA	NA
TGCGCCAGCAGCTTGGCCTTAGATAGCGGGCTGAGTTCCTACGAGCAGTACTTC	CASSLALDSGLSSYEQYF	TRBV5-1	TRBJ2-7	NA	TRBD2
TGCAGTGCTAGAGGTTATCAGGGACACAACAGGGAGACCCAGTACTTC	CSARGYQGHNRETQYF	TRBV20-1	TRBJ2-5	NA	NA
TGTGCCAGCAGCTTAGGGGGCGGGACAAACAATGAGCAGTTCTTC	CASSLGGGTNNEQFF	TRBV11-3	TRBJ2-1	few	NA
TGTGCCAGCAGCTTAGGGACTAGGGGTTTCGATGAGCAGTTCTTC	CASSLGTRGFDEQFF	TRBV7-2	TRBJ2-1	many	TRBD2
TGCAGTGCTATCCGCAACAAGGAATCAGCTTTCTTT	CSAIRNKESAFF	TRBV20-1	TRBJ1-1	few	NA
TGTGCCAGCAGCCCGGGACAGGGGGCCAGGGTCTTC	CASSPGQGARVF	TRBV7-2	TRBJ2-1	many	TRBD1
TGTGCCAGCGGCCGAAGGACCGACCACGGGAACACCGGGGAGCTGTTTTTT	CASGRRTDHGNTGELFF	TRBV7-9	TRBJ2-2	many	NA
TGCAGCGTTGAAGTACGGGCTCTAGCGGGACCCGAATACGAGCAGTACTTC	CSVEVRALAGPEYEQYF	TRBV29-1	TRBJ2-7	few	TRBD2
TGCAGCGTTGTCCGGCAGGGGATGAACACTGAAGCTTTCTTT	CSVVRQGMNTEAFF	TRBV29-1	TRBJ1-1	many	NA
TGTGCCAGCAGTTTACGACTGACTAGCGGGACGTACCAAGAGACCCAGTACTTC	CASSLRLTSGTYQETQYF	TRBV12-3/TRBV12-4	TRBJ2-5	NA	TRBD2
TGCGCCAGCAGCTTGGCCCCCGATCAGCCCCAGCATTTT	CASSLAPDQPQHF	TRBV5-1	TRBJ1-5	NA	NA
TGTGCCATTGAGACAGGGACCACCGGGGAGCTGTTTTTT	CAIETGTTGELFF	TRBV10-3	TRBJ2-2	many	TRBD1
TGCAGCGTTGATGGCAGGGGGAACCCTGAAGCTTTCTTT	CSVDGRGNPEAFF	TRBV29-1	TRBJ1-1	many	TRBD1
TGTGCCAGCACCTTTAGACTAGCGGGAGGCTCGAGGCAAGAGACCCAGTACTTC	CASTFRLAGGSRQETQYF	TRBV7-6	TRBJ2-5	NA	TRBD2
TGTGCCAGCAGCGTAGACCCACGGTCACCCTCCTCCTACAATGAGCAGTTCTTC	CASSVDPRSPSSYNEQFF	TRBV9	TRBJ2-1	many	NA
TGTGCCAGCAGCTTAGTTGCAGACTACTATGGCTACACCTTC	CASSLVADYYGYTF	TRBV7-8	TRBJ1-2	few	NA
TGCGCCAGCAGCTCAGACAGCCTTCGGCAGTTCTTC	CASSSDSLRQFF	TRBV5-1	TRBJ2-1	few	NA
TGCAGTGCTAGAGATTCGGGGACAGGCTCCCTCTACGAGCAGTACTTC	CSARDSGTGSLYEQYF	TRBV20-1	TRBJ2-7	many	TRBD1
TGTGCCACCAGCCCTAGCTTAGCCAAAGACATTCAGTACTTC	CATSPSLAKDIQYF	TRBV15	TRBJ2-4	NA	NA
TGTGCCAGCAGCTTGGGCAGGGGTTATGGCTACACCTTC	CASSLGRGYGYTF	TRBV5-6	TRBJ1-2	many	NA
TGTGCCAGCAGCCCAGGGACAGTAGAAGCTTTCTTT	CASSPGTVEAFF	TRBV13	TRBJ1-1	few	TRBD1
TGTGCCAGCAGCAAAGGACAGACCACAGATACGCAGTATTTT	CASSKGQTTDTQYF	TRBV5-5	TRBJ2-3	many	NA
TGCGCCAGCAGCTTGGTCCAGGCTGGTACCGGGGAGCTGTTTTTT	CASSLVQAGTGELFF	TRBV5-1	TRBJ2-2	NA	NA
TGCAGTGCTAGAGACGGCGGGAGGCCCCACAATGAGCAGTTCTTC	CSARDGGRPHNEQFF	TRBV20-1	TRBJ2-1	many	TRBD2
TGTGCCAGCAGTTTACTGACTAGCGGGGGGCGCACAGATACGCAGTATTTT	CASSLLTSGGRTDTQYF	TRBV28	TRBJ2-3	few	TRBD2
TGTGCCAGTCTACCTCCGGGACATAATTCACCCCTCCACTTT	CASLPPGHNSPLHF	TRBV2	TRBJ1-6	many	NA
TGCGCCAGCAGCTTAGATCGGGACGGGGCCTACGAGCAGTACTTC	CASSLDRDGAYEQYF	TRBV5-1	TRBJ2-7	few	NA
TGTGCCAGCACCCGAAGGGACTCCACAGATACGCAGTATTTT	CASTRRDSTDTQYF	TRBV2	TRBJ2-3	NA	NA
TGTGCCAGCAGCTTGGGACAGGGGCGATACGAGCAGTACTTC	CASSLGQGRYEQYF	TRBV5-6	TRBJ2-7	many	TRBD1
TGCAGTGCTAGAGATCCCATGCGGGGGGACACAGATACGCAGTATTTT	CSARDPMRGDTDTQYF	TRBV20-1	TRBJ2-3	many	TRBD2
TGCAGTGCTAGTGGACTAGCGGGAACAGATACGCAGTATTTT	CSASGLAGTDTQYF	TRBV20-1	TRBJ2-3	few	TRBD2
TGCAGCGTTGAACCATACTTTGGGGGAGAAACTGGCTACACCTTC	CSVEPYFGGETGYTF	TRBV29-1	TRBJ1-2	many	NA
TGTGCCAGCAGGAGCGAGGACAGGGGTAACTACGAGCAGTACTTC	CASRSEDRGNYEQYF	TRBV6-1	TRBJ2-7	NA	TRBD1